These 27 T cell receptor beta chains originate from one sample sequenced in a study of cytomegalovirus exposure and HLA in healthy donors. Vbeta (60) and Jbeta (13) primers were used in the PCR. TCRdb's table, derived via immunoSEQ multiplex PCR, lists solely in-frame clones and lacks some. There are approximately 75,000 clones in the sample, with around 5% held by the top ten. The sequenced sample was PBMCs. The receptors were sampled from a man aged 35 to 55 in good health and CMV-seronegative.

The CDR3 reads CASSLVASGTDTQYF. The CDR3 DNA is TGTGCCAGCAGCTTAGTGGCTAGCGGAACAGATACGCAGTATTTT. This chain joins TRBV11-2 and TRBJ2-3, with TRBD2 matching over 7 bases. CDR3 length: 15 amino acids. From germline, CDR1 is SGHAT and CDR2 FQNNGV. With 1 base clipped from V and 3 bases from J, the junction kept 4 bases outside the gene matches. The full variable domain, its missing parts supplied by reference TRBV11-2 and TRBJ2-3, is EAGVAQSPRYKIIEKRQSVAFWCNPISGHATLYWYQQILGQGPKLLIQFQNNGVVDDSQLPKDRFSAERLKGVDSTLKIQPAKLEDSAVYLCASSLVASGTDTQYFGPGTRLTVL.

This chain connects TRBV4-3 to TRBJ1-5, with a possible D match to TRBD1 (5 bases). From germline, CDR1 is LGHNA and CDR2 YSLEER. This CDR3 contains 13 residues. With 5 bases removed from V and 1 base from J, the gap between germline ends came to 6 bases. The CDR3 protein is CASSRTSNQPQHF. CDR3 DNA sequence: TGCGCCAGCAGCAGGACAAGCAATCAGCCCCAGCATTTT.

The chain combines TRBV4-3 with TRBJ2-7; 9 bases fit TRBD1. The CDR3 loop spans 15 amino acids. V shed 5 bases, J shed 6 bases, and the junction held 11 bases outside the gene matches. CDR1 and CDR2 from the germline V gene are LGHNA and YSLEER. CDR3 sequence (DNA): TGCGCCAGCAGCGAAACCGGGACAGGGCCCTCCGAGCAGTACTTC. Protein sequence: CASSETGTGPSEQYF.

The chain carries TRBV10-3 and TRBJ2-4; perhaps TRBD1 as D (6 bases). The V end lost 6 bases, the J end lost 2 bases, and 23 bases lay between the germline ends. Looked up from germline, CDR1 is ENHRY and CDR2 is SYGVKD. The CDR3 totals 18 residues. The CDR3 DNA reads as TGTGCCATCAGCGTCGAGGGCTTTGGGGGCGCTACCAAAAACATTCAGTACTTC. Its protein product is CAISVEGFGGATKNIQYF.

The V gene is TRBV9, the J gene TRBJ2-7; 9 positions agree with TRBD2. The junction had 10 bases not matched to a gene; V was cut back by 0 bases and J by 6 bases. This CDR3 is 16 amino acids long. Germline CDR1 reads SGDLS; CDR2 reads YYNGEE. CDR3 nucleotide sequence: TGTGCCAGCAGCGTAGCCGAATTAGCGGGAGCCTCCGAGCAGTACTTC. The encoded protein is CASSVAELAGASEQYF.

The chain joins TRBV10-3 to TRBJ2-5, with a tentative D call TRBD1 (5 bases). V was trimmed by 3 bases and J by 2 bases, leaving 13 bases between them. CDR1 ENHRY and CDR2 SYGVKD come from the germline V gene. The CDR3 is 15 residues long. In DNA, the CDR3 is TGTGCCATCAGTGATCCAGGGTCAGTACAAGAGACCCAGTACTTC. Protein: CAISDPGSVQETQYF.

J is TRBJ2-2 and V is TRBV19; D gene unclear. The CDR3 consists of 13 residues. The germline V gene encodes CDR1 LNHDA and CDR2 SQIVND (reference sequence). Trimming took off 5 bases at V and 6 bases at J, with 10 bases between the two ends. The chain's CDR3 is CASSFTVSGELFF. The CDR3 DNA reads TGTGCCAGTAGTTTCACAGTGTCCGGGGAGCTGTTTTTT. The full variable domain, rest sourced from reference TRBV19 and TRBJ2-2, is DGGITQSPKYLFRKEGQNVTLSCEQNLNHDAMYWYRQDPGQGLRLIYYSQIVNDFQKGDIAEGYSVSREKKESFPLTVTSAQKNPTAFYLCASSFTVSGELFFGEGSRLTVL.

The genes are TRBV4-3 and TRBJ2-5, with TRBD1 as a possible D gene (7 bases). The DNA end lines up better with TRBJ2-7; the J call may be wrong. In germline, CDR1 is LGHNA, CDR2 YSLEER. The CDR3 has 17 amino acids. This CDR3 is CASSLTWRGRGLYEQYF. DNA for the CDR3: TGCGCCAGCAGCCTGACCTGGAGGGGGCGAGGGTTGTACGAGCAGTACTTC.

The J gene is TRBJ2-7, the V gene TRBV11-2, with 9 bases aligning to TRBD1. The CDR3 has 15 amino acids. Trimming took 1 base from V and 3 from J; bases not matched to a gene: 4. Germline-derived CDR1 and CDR2 are SGHAT and FQNNGV. The CDR3 DNA sequence: TGTGCCAGCAGCTTAGCAGGGACAGGGAGCTACGAGCAGTACTTC. It codes for CASSLAGTGSYEQYF.

The rearrangement links TRBV5-1 to TRBJ2-5; 10 bases align to TRBD2. The DNA end is a closer match to TRBJ2-7, so the J assignment may be wrong. Germline V lookup: CDR1 SGHRS, CDR2 YFSETQ. The CDR3 contains 15 residues. CDR3 sequence (DNA): TGCGCCAGCAGCGGAAATGTAGCGGGAGGCTACGAGCAGTACTTC. Encoded protein: CASSGNVAGGYEQYF.

The chain uses TRBV27 and TRBJ1-4; D gene uncertain. The CDR3 spans 14 residues. Germline V gene data show CDR1 as MNHEY and CDR2 as SMNVEV (reference sequence). The V and J ends lost 1 base and 6 bases respectively, with 9 bases between them. CDR3 loop: CASSLWAGDEKLFF. The CDR3 nucleotides are TGTGCCAGCAGTTTATGGGCGGGCGATGAAAAACTGTTTTTT.

The rearrangement joins TRBV15 to TRBJ1-3; 8 positions agree with TRBD1. Looked up from germline, CDR1 is LNHNV and CDR2 is YYDKDF (reference sequence). V lost 0 bases and J lost 7; bases outside the gene matches: 14. The CDR3 extends over 18 amino acids. The chain's CDR3 is CATSRDRDRGYRGNTIYF. DNA for the CDR3: TGTGCCACCAGCAGAGATCGAGACAGGGGCTATAGGGGGAACACCATATATTTT.

The chain couples TRBV18 to TRBJ1-1, with D perhaps TRBD1 (6 bases). Germline-derived CDR1 and CDR2 are KGHSH and LQKENI. The V gene lost 2 bases and the J gene lost 8 bases, with 15 bases spanning the gap. The CDR3 is made up of 14 amino acids. In DNA form, the CDR3 reads TGTGCCAGCTCACCAGAGAGGGGACAAAGCGAAGCTTTCTTT. It is translated as CASSPERGQSEAFF.

The V call is TRBV7-9, the J call TRBJ2-1; weak D call: TRBD2 (5 bases). With 5 bases removed from V and 10 bases from J, the gap between germline ends came to 12 bases. The CDR3 runs to 12 residues. Germline V gene lookup returns CDR1 SEHNR and CDR2 FQNEAQ (reference sequence). In nucleotides, the CDR3 is TGTGCCAGCAGCCCCGACTACCCCGAGCAGTTCTTC. It encodes CASSPDYPEQFF.

V and J are TRBV27 and TRBJ2-5; possible D gene TRBD1, 5 bases. The J call is in doubt because the DNA end fits TRBJ2-7 better. The CDR3 spans 12 residues. Germline lookup yields CDR1 MNHEY and CDR2 SMNVEV (reference sequence). The CDR3 bases are TGTGCCACCGGACAATACCACTACGAGCAGTACTTC. Its translation is CATGQYHYEQYF.

The J gene is TRBJ2-3, the V gene TRBV11-3, with 7 nucleotides matching TRBD2. The CDR3 is made up of 14 amino acids. Germline V lookup: CDR1 SGHNT, CDR2 YENEEA. Losses at the gene ends were 2 bases for V and 1 base for J; bases not matched to a gene: 0. The DNA of the CDR3 is TGTGCCAGCAGCTTAACTAGCGGCACAGATACGCAGTATTTT. Encoded protein: CASSLTSGTDTQYF. The variable domain in full, with the rest retrieved from reference TRBV11-3 and TRBJ2-3, is EAGVVQSPRYKIIEKKQPVAFWCNPISGHNTLYWYLQNLGQGPELLIRYENEEAVDDSQLPKDRFSAERLKGVDSTLKIQPAELGDSAVYLCASSLTSGTDTQYFGPGTRLTVL.

The chain is built from TRBV18 and TRBJ1-1; D remains ambiguous. Deletions cut 3 bases from V and 7 bases from J, with 9 bases between. Germline V gene lookup returns CDR1 KGHSH and CDR2 LQKENI. The CDR3 is made up of 12 amino acids. CDR3 loop: CASSPSRGEAFF. CDR3 in DNA: TGTGCCAGCTCACCGTCCCGGGGTGAAGCTTTCTTT.

The J gene is TRBJ2-6, the V gene TRBV7-8, with 8 bases matching TRBD1. The CDR3 totals 20 residues. Trimming at V came to 4 bases and at J to 0 bases, leaving 14 bases not matched to a gene. Germline V gene sequence: CDR1 SGHVS, CDR2 FQNEAQ. CDR3: CASSSIGLGQAYSGANVLTF. The CDR3 nucleotides read TGTGCCAGCAGCTCTATAGGCTTGGGACAGGCCTACTCTGGGGCCAACGTCCTGACTTTC.

The CDR3 bases are TGTGCCAGCATCAGACGGACAGCCCTCGCCGGGGAGCTGTTTTTT. Residues: CASIRRTALAGELFF. The chain uses TRBV6-1 and TRBJ2-2, with D perhaps TRBD1 (6 bases). Germline V gene data show CDR1 as MNHNS and CDR2 as SASEGT. The V end was cut by 7 bases, the J end by 6 bases, with 18 bases between. The CDR3 sequence is 15 residues long.

J is TRBJ2-1 and V is TRBV2, with D perhaps matching TRBD1 (5 bases). The CDR3 loop spans 15 amino acids. Trimming shortened V by 3 bases and J by 0 bases, and 9 bases separated the two germline ends. Germline V gene sequence: CDR1 SNHLY, CDR2 FYNNEI. In nucleotides, the CDR3 is TGTGCCAGCAGTGAGGTGGGGCGCTCCTACAATGAGCAGTTCTTC. Amino acids: CASSEVGRSYNEQFF.

The chain has TRBV25-1 and TRBJ1-1; 7 nucleotides agree with TRBD1. Germline CDR1 is MGHDK and CDR2 is SYGVNS. CDR3 length equals 15 residues. Losses at the gene ends were 5 bases for V and 1 base for J; bases not matched to a gene: 7. DNA of the CDR3: TGTGCCAGCAGTCCTAATCAGGGGGGGAACACTGAAGCTTTCTTT. Its protein is CASSPNQGGNTEAFF.

The V gene is TRBV11-3, the J gene TRBJ2-1; D is possibly TRBD2 (5 bases). The CDR3 contains 18 residues. Germline CDR1 is SGHNT and CDR2 is YENEEA. With 2 bases removed from V and 0 bases from J, the gap between germline ends came to 17 bases. The CDR3 protein is CASSLRGSGPGSYNEQFF. The CDR3, as DNA: TGTGCCAGCAGCTTACGTGGGAGTGGCCCTGGCTCCTACAATGAGCAGTTCTTC.

The chain combines TRBV7-9 with TRBJ2-3, with D possibly TRBD2 on 6 matching bases. Trimming stripped 4 bases from V and 0 bases from J, with 14 bases between. Germline CDR1 SEHNR, CDR2 FQNEAQ (reference sequence). This CDR3 has 16 amino acids. The CDR3 DNA reads TGTGCCAGCAGCTCGGGGACCCGGGGGAGCACAGATACGCAGTATTTT. Residues: CASSSGTRGSTDTQYF.

This chain joins TRBV19 and TRBJ1-1; no clear D. Per the germline V gene, CDR1 is LNHDA and CDR2 is SQIVND (reference sequence). Trimming cost V 3 bases and J 3 bases, with 11 bases left between them. The CDR3 consists of 14 residues. CDR3 amino acids: CASSIPRRDTEAFF. In nucleotides, the CDR3 is TGTGCCAGTAGTATCCCCCGGAGGGACACTGAAGCTTTCTTT.

The chain recombines TRBV28 with TRBJ2-3; 9 bases agree with TRBD1. Germline values: CDR1 MDHEN, CDR2 SYDVKM. V shed 6 bases, J shed 3 bases, and the junction held 4 bases outside the gene matches. This CDR3 is 14 amino acids long. CDR3 protein: CASRSGQGTDTQYF. The CDR3 nucleotides are TGTGCCAGCAGGTCGGGACAGGGTACAGATACGCAGTATTTT. Drawing the rest from reference TRBV28 and TRBJ2-3, the complete variable domain is DVKVTQSSRYLVKRTGEKVFLECVQDMDHENMFWYRQDPGLGLRLIYFSYDVKMKEKGDIPEGYSVSREKKERFSLILESASTNQTSMYLCASRSGQGTDTQYFGPGTRLTVL.

J is TRBJ2-1 and V is TRBV5-1, with 12 positions matching TRBD2. CDR1 SGHRS and CDR2 YFSETQ come from the germline V gene. This CDR3 has 14 residues. Trimming cost V 4 bases and J 10 bases; bases outside gene matches: 6. CDR3 amino acids: CASSVRLAGGEQFF. CDR3 sequence (DNA): TGCGCCAGCAGCGTCCGGCTAGCGGGAGGGGAGCAGTTCTTC.

V is TRBV18 and J is TRBJ2-7; 9 nucleotides match TRBD2. The CDR3 extends over 16 amino acids. Germline trimming cut 0 bases from V and 4 bases from J; bases unmatched to any gene: 7. CDR1 and CDR2 from the germline V gene are KGHSH and LQKENI. The CDR3 reads CASSPPAASGKYEQYF. The CDR3 DNA follows: TGTGCCAGCTCACCACCGGCGGCTAGCGGGAAGTACGAGCAGTACTTC.